This T cell receptor beta chain was identified during a study of brain metastases from non-small cell lung cancer. Overall study results and limits: In nearly 65% of brain metastases, T-cell clones were expanded compared with matched primary tumors.

Note on this clone: What it binds is unknown.

V was shortened by 7 bases and J by 3 bases, with 15 bases between the two germline ends. Germline V gives CDR1 LNHDA, CDR2 SQIVND (reference sequence). The CDR3 contains 14 residues. Using immunoSEQ multiplex PCR, the repertoire was profiled, and TCRdb retains in-frame clones only, with some absent. This table holds 1,800 or so clones, 80% to 90% found once. The sequenced sample consisted of tissue from a brain metastasis. The clonotype was recovered from a donor aged 40 or older with non-small cell lung cancer. The chain employs TRBV19 and TRBJ1-1; D might be TRBD1 (6 bases). The CDR3 nucleotides are TGTGCCAGTAACCCTTTAGGACAGTACACTGAAGCTTTCTTT. It is translated as CASNPLGQYTEAFF.